These 14 T cell receptor beta chains originate from one sample sequenced in a study of blood T cell repertoires in COVID-19. This table comes from immunoSEQ multiplex PCR, and its TCRdb copy is limited to in-frame clones, with some not included. The table lists about 170,000 clones, roughly 84% of them singletons. Source material: peripheral blood. The receptors shown here come from a man aged 65 to 85 with active or convalescent COVID-19.

The genes are TRBV5-1 and TRBJ1-2; 8 nucleotides align to TRBD1. After removal of 3 bases from V and 2 bases from J, the junction contained 9 bases not matched to a gene. The germline V gene has CDR1 SGHRS and CDR2 YFSETQ. The CDR3 contains 16 residues. CDR3 protein: CASSSQGAGRNYGYTF. In DNA form, the CDR3 reads TGCGCCAGCAGCTCGCAGGGGGCAGGTAGAAACTATGGCTACACCTTC.

CDR3 protein: CASSPGHGNTDTQYF. The CDR3 coding sequence is TGTGCCAGCTCACCGGGACACGGGAACACAGATACGCAGTATTTT. The V call is TRBV18, the J call TRBJ2-3, with D tentatively TRBD1 (6 bases). Per germline, CDR1 KGHSH and CDR2 LQKENI. The CDR3 consists of 15 residues. V was shortened by 3 bases and J by 2 bases, with 12 bases between the two germline ends.

The chain recombines TRBV12-3 or TRBV12-4 with TRBJ2-7; D may be TRBD2 (6 bases). This CDR3 is built from 12 residues. V gave up 6 bases and J gave up 6 bases, with 12 bases separating them. CDR3 nucleotide sequence: TGTGCCAGCAGCCTGAGGGGAGGCGAGCAGTACTTC. Its protein product is CASSLRGGEQYF.

The chain combines TRBV5-1 with TRBJ1-4, with D hard to call. Trimming removed 3 bases from V and 5 bases from J, with 20 bases in between. The CDR3 totals 17 residues. Germline lookup yields CDR1 SGHRS and CDR2 YFSETQ. Written as DNA, the CDR3 is TGCGCCAGCAGCTACGGACTTACCTCGAGGGAGAATGAAAAACTGTTTTTT. It codes for CASSYGLTSRENEKLFF.

As concerns this clone: The germline gene is not matched at one end of the junction; a read error may be the cause. The gene calls are TRBV7-7 and TRBJ2-1; 9 nucleotides align to TRBD2. Germline assignment: CDR1 SSHAT and CDR2 FNYEAQ (reference sequence). The CDR3 contains 16 residues. CDR3 region: CASSPRAGGSYNEQFF. CDR3 DNA: TGTGCTAGCAGCCCTAGGGCGGGAGGGTCCTACAATGAGCAGTTCTTC.

The rearrangement joins TRBV30 to TRBJ1-1, with TRBD1 as a possible D gene (5 bases). CDR3 length equals 13 residues. CDR1 is GTSNPN, CDR2 SVGIG, per germline (reference sequence). V was trimmed by 4 bases and J by 3 bases, leaving 12 bases between them. The CDR3 coding sequence is TGTGCCTGGACAGGGTGGGCCTACACTGAAGCTTTCTTT. Translating it yields CAWTGWAYTEAFF.

CDR3 DNA: TGTGCCAGCACCCGCGGGGGCGGGGGGACTGAAGATACGCAGTATTTT. Its translation: CASTRGGGGTEDTQYF. The V call is TRBV5-4, the J call TRBJ2-3; 8 nucleotides align to TRBD2. Germline values: CDR1 SGHNT, CDR2 YYREEE (reference sequence). V was pared by 6 bases and J by 5 bases, with 14 bases of the junction left unmatched. The CDR3 sequence is 16 residues long.

The rearrangement links TRBV12-2 to TRBJ2-7; the table's D gene call, TRBD2, was not cross checked with the DNA. TRBV12-2 is marked as a pseudogene. The CDR3 is 18 amino acids. Here the CDR3 reads CASRLVLWTSGRGDEQYF. CDR3 coding DNA: TGTGCAAGTCGCTTAGTTTTGTGGACTAGCGGGAGAGGGGACGAGCAGTACTTC.

The chain combines TRBV7-3 with TRBJ2-3; possible D gene TRBD2, 5 bases. Germline V gene lookup returns CDR1 SGHTA and CDR2 FQGTGA. The germline V and J ends were trimmed by 1 base and 0 bases, with 8 bases remaining between them. The CDR3 covers 15 residues. CDR3 protein: CASSLSAGSTDTQYF. The DNA for the CDR3 is TGTGCCAGCAGCTTAAGCGCGGGCAGCACAGATACGCAGTATTTT. Looking up the rest from reference TRBV7-3 and TRBJ2-3 gives the full variable domain: GAGVSQTPSNKVTEKGKYVELRCDPISGHTALYWYRQSLGQGPEFLIYFQGTGAADDSGLPNDRFFAVRPEGSVSTLKIQRTERGDSAVYLCASSLSAGSTDTQYFGPGTRLTVL.

This clone showed up just once. The chain carries TRBV7-2 and TRBJ1-1; 10 bases align to TRBD1. Germline CDR1 SGHTA, CDR2 FQGNSA. The trim removed 5 bases at V and 1 base at J, leaving 7 bases unmatched. This CDR3 contains 16 residues. In DNA, the CDR3 is TGTGCCAGCAGCCTTGACAGGGGGCGTTGGAACACTGAAGCTTTCTTT. Amino acid sequence: CASSLDRGRWNTEAFF.

This clone was seen only a few times. The V and J genes are TRBV29-1 and TRBJ2-2; perhaps TRBD2 as D (6 bases). V gave up 7 bases and J gave up 4 bases, with 7 bases separating them. CDR1 and CDR2 (germline): SQVTM, ANQGSEA. The CDR3 runs 11 residues. The CDR3: CSAGGTGELFF. The CDR3 DNA is TGCAGCGCCGGGGGCACCGGGGAGCTGTTTTTT.

The chain couples TRBV19 to TRBJ2-5; 9 bases align to TRBD2. J was trimmed by 5 bases and V by 3 bases; bases with no gene match: 10. The germline CDR1 and CDR2 sequences are LNHDA and SQIVND (reference sequence). This CDR3 contains 16 residues. The chain's CDR3 is CASSIRAGGLEETQYF. The CDR3 coding sequence is TGTGCCAGTAGTATTCGAGCGGGAGGTTTGGAGGAGACCCAGTACTTC.

Note on this clone: Other nucleotide sequences in the sample specify the same CDR3. The rearrangement joins TRBV18 to TRBJ1-1; D remains unclear. Germline V gene sequence: CDR1 KGHSH, CDR2 LQKENI. The V end lost 5 bases, the J end lost 0 bases, and 7 bases lay between the germline ends. There are 13 residues in the CDR3. The DNA of the CDR3 is TGTGCCAGCTCAGACTCCATGAACACTGAAGCTTTCTTT. Its protein is CASSDSMNTEAFF.

The CDR3 spells CASSLGASGWRDEQFF. Written as DNA, the CDR3 is TGTGCCAGCAGCTTAGGAGCTAGCGGATGGCGAGATGAGCAGTTCTTC. The chain joins TRBV7-9 to TRBJ2-1, with 7 bases lining up with TRBD2. The V gene end was trimmed by 1 base and the J gene end by 8 bases; junction bases not matched to a gene: 11. CDR1 SEHNR and CDR2 FQNEAQ come from the germline V gene (reference sequence). The CDR3 runs 16 residues.